Detailed here is one TCR beta chain. The data stem from a study of cytomegalovirus exposure and HLA in healthy donors. The CDR3 runs 13 residues. Germline V gene lookup returns CDR1 SGHTA and CDR2 FQGTGA. The V and J ends lost 5 bases and 10 bases respectively, with 15 bases between them. With 60 Vbeta and 13 Jbeta primers, the PCR was carried out. Only in-frame clones appear in the TCRdb table, and some are missing; sequencing was by immunoSEQ multiplex PCR. Of fewer than 140,000 clones listed, over 70% are singletons. This clonotype was sampled from a male donor in good health and CMV-seropositive. The chain uses TRBV7-3 and TRBJ2-1; D is uncertain. Sequenced input: PBMCs. CDR3 bases: TGTGCCAGCAGCCCCCTACAGAGTGCAGAGCAGTTCTTC. This sequence encodes CASSPLQSAEQFF.